Below are 7 T cell receptor beta chains sequenced from a single sample in a study of blood T cell repertoires in COVID-19. The table came from immunoSEQ multiplex PCR; TCRdb's copy has only in-frame clones and leaves some out. The sample includes roughly 500,000 clones, 89% of them seen just once. The sequencing sample was made of peripheral blood. The receptors stem from a man aged 18 to 30 with COVID-19, enrolled during active disease.

The chain joins TRBV5-1 to TRBJ2-5; the D gene is possibly TRBD2 (6 bases). Trimming took off 0 bases at V and 4 bases at J, with 13 bases between the two ends. CDR1 and CDR2 from the germline V gene are SGHRS and YFSETQ. The CDR3 is 15 residues long. The CDR3 region is CASSLGPEGGETQYF. CDR3 DNA: TGCGCCAGCAGCTTGGGTCCGGAGGGAGGAGAGACCCAGTACTTC.

This chain connects TRBV29-1 to TRBJ2-7, with D maybe TRBD1 (6 bases). Trimming pared 7 bases from V and 4 bases from J, leaving 8 bases between. There are 10 residues in the CDR3. The germline CDR1 and CDR2 sequences are SQVTM and ANQGSEA. The CDR3 loop is CSAGDYEQYF. CDR3 DNA: TGCAGCGCAGGGGATTACGAGCAGTACTTC.

This clone has only one observation. V gene TRBV18 combines with J gene TRBJ2-1; 16 nucleotides align to TRBD2. Germline loops: CDR1 KGHSH, CDR2 LQKENI. This CDR3 contains 16 residues. With 5 bases clipped from V and 7 bases from J, the junction kept 5 bases outside the gene matches. CDR3 region: CASSTGLAGGWNEQFF. In DNA form, the CDR3 reads TGTGCCAGCTCAACGGGACTAGCGGGAGGGTGGAATGAGCAGTTCTTC.

This clone was found a few times. This chain links TRBV16 with TRBJ1-1; the D is unclear. V was trimmed by 0 bases and J by 2 bases, leaving 7 bases between them. The CDR3 is made up of 14 amino acids. CDR1 KGHSY and CDR2 FQNENV come from the germline V gene. The CDR3 region has the DNA TGTGCCAGCAGCCAATCGGCCGAAAACACTGAAGCTTTCTTT. Protein: CASSQSAENTEAFF.

The V call is TRBV12-5, the J call TRBJ2-1; 7 bases map to TRBD1. Germline V gives CDR1 LGHNT, CDR2 FRNRAP. CDR3 length: 16 residues. The trim removed 6 bases at V and 8 bases at J, leaving 16 bases unmatched. CDR3 sequence: CASGDLRPTGIHEQFF. The CDR3 DNA reads TGTGCTAGTGGCGACCTCCGCCCGACAGGGATTCATGAGCAGTTCTTC. The full variable domain, its missing parts supplied by reference TRBV12-5 and TRBJ2-1, is DARVTQTPRHKVTEMGQEVTMRCQPILGHNTVFWYRQTMMQGLELLAYFRNRAPLDDSGMPKDRFSAEMPDATLATLKIQPSEPRDSAVYFCASGDLRPTGIHEQFFGPGTRLTVL.

The chain has TRBV6-5 and TRBJ1-1; possible D gene TRBD1, 6 bases. V lost 7 bases to trimming and J lost 1 base, with 13 bases between them. The CDR3 runs to 14 residues. Germline CDR1 and CDR2: MNHEY and SVGAGI. CDR3 in amino acids: CASNVDSSNTEAFF. The CDR3, as DNA: TGTGCCAGCAACGTGGACAGTTCGAACACTGAAGCTTTCTTT.

The chain couples TRBV24-1 to TRBJ2-5; D is undetermined. Germline V gives CDR1 KGHDR, CDR2 SFDVKD. V dropped 4 bases and J dropped 2 bases, with 13 bases sitting between them. The CDR3 is made up of 15 amino acids. The CDR3 here is CATSEVGQLQETQYF. The DNA for the CDR3 is TGTGCCACCAGTGAGGTTGGGCAGTTGCAAGAGACCCAGTACTTC.